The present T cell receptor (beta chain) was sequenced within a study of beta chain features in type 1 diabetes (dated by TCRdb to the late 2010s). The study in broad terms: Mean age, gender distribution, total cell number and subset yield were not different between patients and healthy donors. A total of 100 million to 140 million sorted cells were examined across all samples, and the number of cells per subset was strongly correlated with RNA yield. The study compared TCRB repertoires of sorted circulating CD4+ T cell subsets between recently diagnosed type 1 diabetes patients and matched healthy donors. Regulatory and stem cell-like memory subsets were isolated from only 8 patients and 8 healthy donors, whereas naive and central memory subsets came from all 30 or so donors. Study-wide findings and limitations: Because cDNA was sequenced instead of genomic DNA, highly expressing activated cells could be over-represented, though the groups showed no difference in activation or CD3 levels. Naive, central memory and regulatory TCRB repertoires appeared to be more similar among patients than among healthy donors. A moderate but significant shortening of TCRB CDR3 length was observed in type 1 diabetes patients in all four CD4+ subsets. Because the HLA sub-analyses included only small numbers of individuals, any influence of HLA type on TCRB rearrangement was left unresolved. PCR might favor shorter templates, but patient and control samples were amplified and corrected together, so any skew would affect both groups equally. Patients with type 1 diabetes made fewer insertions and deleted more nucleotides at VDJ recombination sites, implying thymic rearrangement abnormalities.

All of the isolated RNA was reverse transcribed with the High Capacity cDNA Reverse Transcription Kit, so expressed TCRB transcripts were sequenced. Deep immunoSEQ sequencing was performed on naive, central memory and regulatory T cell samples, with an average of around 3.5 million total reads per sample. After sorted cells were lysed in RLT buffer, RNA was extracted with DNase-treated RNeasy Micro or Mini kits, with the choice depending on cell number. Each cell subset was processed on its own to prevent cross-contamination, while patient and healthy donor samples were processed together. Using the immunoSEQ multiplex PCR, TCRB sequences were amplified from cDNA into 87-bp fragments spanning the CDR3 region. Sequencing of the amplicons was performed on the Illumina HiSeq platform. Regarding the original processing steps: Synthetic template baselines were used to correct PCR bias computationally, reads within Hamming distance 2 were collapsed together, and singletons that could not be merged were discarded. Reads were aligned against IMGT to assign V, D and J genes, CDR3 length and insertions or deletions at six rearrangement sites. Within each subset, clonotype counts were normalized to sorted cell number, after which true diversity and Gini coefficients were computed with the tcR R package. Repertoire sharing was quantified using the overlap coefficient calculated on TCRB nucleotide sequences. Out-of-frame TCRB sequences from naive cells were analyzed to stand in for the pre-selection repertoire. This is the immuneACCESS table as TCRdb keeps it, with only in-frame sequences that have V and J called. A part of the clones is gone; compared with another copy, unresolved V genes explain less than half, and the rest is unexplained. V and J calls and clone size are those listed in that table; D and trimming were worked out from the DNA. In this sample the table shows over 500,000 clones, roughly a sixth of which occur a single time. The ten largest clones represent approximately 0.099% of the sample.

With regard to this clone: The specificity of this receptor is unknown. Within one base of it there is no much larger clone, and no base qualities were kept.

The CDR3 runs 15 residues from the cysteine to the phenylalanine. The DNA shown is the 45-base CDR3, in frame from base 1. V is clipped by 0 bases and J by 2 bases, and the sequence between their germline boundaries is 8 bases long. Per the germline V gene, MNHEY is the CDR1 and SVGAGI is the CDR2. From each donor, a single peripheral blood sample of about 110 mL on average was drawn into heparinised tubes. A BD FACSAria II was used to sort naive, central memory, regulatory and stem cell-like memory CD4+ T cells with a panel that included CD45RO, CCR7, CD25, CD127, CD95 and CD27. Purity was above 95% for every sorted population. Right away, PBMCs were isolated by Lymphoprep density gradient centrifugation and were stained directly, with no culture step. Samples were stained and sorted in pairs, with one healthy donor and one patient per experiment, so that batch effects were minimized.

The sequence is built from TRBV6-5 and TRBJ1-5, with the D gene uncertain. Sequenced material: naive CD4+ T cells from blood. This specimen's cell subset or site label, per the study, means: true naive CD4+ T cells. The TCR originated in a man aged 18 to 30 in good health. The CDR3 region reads CASSYSISGNQPQHF. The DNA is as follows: TGTGCCAGCAGTTACTCGATTTCTGGCAATCAGCCCCAGCATTTT.